This T cell receptor (beta chain) was captured in a study of beta chain features in type 1 diabetes. Points from the study as a whole: Using cDNA template may skew counts toward highly expressing activated cells.

As concerns this clone: Its antigen is as yet unknown.

V lost 2 bases, J lost 3 bases, and 20 bases lay in between. There are 17 residues in the CDR3. Germline loops: CDR1 MNHNS, CDR2 SASEGT. The isolated RNA, all of it, was reverse transcribed, so expressed TCRB transcripts were what got sequenced. The repertoire was sequenced with immunoSEQ multiplex PCR; TCRdb's copy has only in-frame clones and lacks some. The sample carries 200,000 to 250,000 clones, more than 9% recorded once. The sample comprised naive CD4+ T cells from blood. This receptor was identified in a woman aged 18-29 years in good health. This chain joins TRBV6-1 and TRBJ2-7; maybe TRBD2 (5 bases). This CDR3 is CASSELPGGPTFYEQYF. The CDR3, as DNA: TGTGCCAGCAGTGAATTACCCGGAGGTCCGACCTTCTACGAGCAGTACTTC.